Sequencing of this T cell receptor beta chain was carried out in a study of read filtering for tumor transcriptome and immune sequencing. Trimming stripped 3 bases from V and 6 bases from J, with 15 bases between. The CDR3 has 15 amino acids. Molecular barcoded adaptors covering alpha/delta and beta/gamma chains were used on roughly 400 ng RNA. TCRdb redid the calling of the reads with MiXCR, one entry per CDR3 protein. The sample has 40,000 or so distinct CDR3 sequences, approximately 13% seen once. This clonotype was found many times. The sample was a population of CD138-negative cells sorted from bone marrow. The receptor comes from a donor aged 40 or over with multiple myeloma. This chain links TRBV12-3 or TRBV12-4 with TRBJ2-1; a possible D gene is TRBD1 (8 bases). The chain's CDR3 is CASSFEQGGTNEQFF. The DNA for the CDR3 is TGTGCCAGCAGTTTTGAACAGGGGGGGACCAATGAGCAGTTCTTC.